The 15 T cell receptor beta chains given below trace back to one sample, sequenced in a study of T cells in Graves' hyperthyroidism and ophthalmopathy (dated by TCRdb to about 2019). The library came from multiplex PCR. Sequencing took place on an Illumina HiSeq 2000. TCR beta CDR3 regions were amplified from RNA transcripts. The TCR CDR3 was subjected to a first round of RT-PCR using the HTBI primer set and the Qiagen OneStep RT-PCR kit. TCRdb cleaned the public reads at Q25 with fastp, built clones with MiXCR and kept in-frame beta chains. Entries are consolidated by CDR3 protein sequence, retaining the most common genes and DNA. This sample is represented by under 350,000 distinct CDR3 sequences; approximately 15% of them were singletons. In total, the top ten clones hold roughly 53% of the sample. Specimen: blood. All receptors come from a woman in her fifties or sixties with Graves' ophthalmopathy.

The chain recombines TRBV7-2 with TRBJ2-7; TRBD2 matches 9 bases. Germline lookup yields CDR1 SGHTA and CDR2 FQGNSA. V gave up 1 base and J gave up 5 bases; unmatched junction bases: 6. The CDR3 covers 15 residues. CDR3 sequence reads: CASSLGSGRFDEQYF. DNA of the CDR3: TGTGCCAGCAGCTTAGGGAGCGGGAGGTTCGACGAGCAGTACTTC.

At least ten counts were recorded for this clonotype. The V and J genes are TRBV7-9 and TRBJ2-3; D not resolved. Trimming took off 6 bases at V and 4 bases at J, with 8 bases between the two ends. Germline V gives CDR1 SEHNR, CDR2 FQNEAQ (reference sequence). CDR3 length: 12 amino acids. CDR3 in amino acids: CASRGTPDTQYF. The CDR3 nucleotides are TGTGCCAGCAGGGGTACGCCAGATACGCAGTATTTT.

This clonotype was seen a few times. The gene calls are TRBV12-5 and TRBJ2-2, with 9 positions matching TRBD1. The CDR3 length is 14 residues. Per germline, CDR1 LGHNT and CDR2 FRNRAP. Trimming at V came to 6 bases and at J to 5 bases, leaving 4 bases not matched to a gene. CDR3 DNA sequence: TGTGCTAGTGGCACCGGACAGGGGACCGGGGAGCTGTTTTTT. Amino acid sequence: CASGTGQGTGELFF.

The CDR3 DNA is TGTGCCAGCAGCGAGGTGACAGGGAATAATTCACCCCTCCACTTT. The encoded protein is CASSEVTGNNSPLHF. This chain uses TRBV7-9 with TRBJ1-6; 7 nucleotides align to TRBD1. V lost 5 bases, J lost 5 bases, and 6 bases stayed unmatched. From germline, CDR1 is SEHNR and CDR2 FQNEAQ (reference sequence). This CDR3 contains 15 residues.

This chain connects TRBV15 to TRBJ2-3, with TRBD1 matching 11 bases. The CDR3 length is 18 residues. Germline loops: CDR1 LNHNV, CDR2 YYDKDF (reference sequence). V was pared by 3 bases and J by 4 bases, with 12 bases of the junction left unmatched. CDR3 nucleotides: TGTGCCACCAGCAGGGGGGCGGACAGGGGGCGCATTGCAGATACGCAGTATTTT. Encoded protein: CATSRGADRGRIADTQYF.

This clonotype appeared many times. As DNA, the CDR3 is TGTGCCAGCAGGGGAACAGGGGGAGCGATATCAGATACGCAGTATTTT. Its translation is CASRGTGGAISDTQYF. The chain has TRBV2 and TRBJ2-3, with TRBD1 identical over 8 bases. This CDR3 has 16 amino acids. Unmatched junction bases numbered 12, after V lost 6 bases and J lost 4 bases. The germline V gene has CDR1 SNHLY and CDR2 FYNNEI.

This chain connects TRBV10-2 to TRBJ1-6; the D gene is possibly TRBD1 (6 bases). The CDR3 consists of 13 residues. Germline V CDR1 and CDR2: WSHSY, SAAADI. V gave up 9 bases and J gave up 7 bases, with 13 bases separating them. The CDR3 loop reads CASTGTSNSPLHF. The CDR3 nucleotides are TGCGCCAGTACCGGGACAAGCAATTCACCCCTCCACTTT.

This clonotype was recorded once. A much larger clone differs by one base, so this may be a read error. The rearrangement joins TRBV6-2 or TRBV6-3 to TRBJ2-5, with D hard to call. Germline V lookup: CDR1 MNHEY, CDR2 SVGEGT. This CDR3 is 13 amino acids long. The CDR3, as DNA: TGTGCCAGCGGTAGGCTGGAGCAAGAGGCCCAGTACTTC. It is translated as CASGRLEQEAQYF.

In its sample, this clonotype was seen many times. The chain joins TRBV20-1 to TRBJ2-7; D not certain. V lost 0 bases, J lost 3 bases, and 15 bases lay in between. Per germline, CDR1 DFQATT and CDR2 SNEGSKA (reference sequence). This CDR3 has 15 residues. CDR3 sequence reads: CSARDRAKGNYEQYF. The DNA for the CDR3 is TGCAGTGCTAGAGATCGCGCCAAAGGAAACTACGAGCAGTACTTC.

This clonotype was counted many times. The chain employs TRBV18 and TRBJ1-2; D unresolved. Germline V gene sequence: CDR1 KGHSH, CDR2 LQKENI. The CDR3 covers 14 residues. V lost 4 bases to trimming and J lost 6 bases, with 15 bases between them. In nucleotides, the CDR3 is TGTGCCAGCTCACGATATGACGGGGAGGATGGCTACACCTTC. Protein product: CASSRYDGEDGYTF.

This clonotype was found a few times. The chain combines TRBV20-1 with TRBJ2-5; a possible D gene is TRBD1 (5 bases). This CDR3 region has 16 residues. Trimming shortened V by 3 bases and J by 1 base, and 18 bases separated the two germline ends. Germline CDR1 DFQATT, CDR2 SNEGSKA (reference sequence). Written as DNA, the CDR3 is TGCAGTGCTAGGGGCTTCATGGGGCTCATCCAAGAGACCCAGTACTTC. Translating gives CSARGFMGLIQETQYF.

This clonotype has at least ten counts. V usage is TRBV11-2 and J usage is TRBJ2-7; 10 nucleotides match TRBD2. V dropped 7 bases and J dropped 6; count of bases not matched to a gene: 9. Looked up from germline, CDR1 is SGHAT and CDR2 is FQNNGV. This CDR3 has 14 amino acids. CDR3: CASTRTSGPLEQYF. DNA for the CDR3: TGTGCCAGCACCCGGACTAGCGGCCCCCTCGAGCAGTACTTC.

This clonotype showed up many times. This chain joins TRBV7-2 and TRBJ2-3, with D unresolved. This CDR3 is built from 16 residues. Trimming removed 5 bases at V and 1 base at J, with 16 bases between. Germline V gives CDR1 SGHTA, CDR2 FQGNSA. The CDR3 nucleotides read TGTGCCAGCAGCCGCGCGGTGGCACGGGGCACAGATACGCAGTATTTT. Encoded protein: CASSRAVARGTDTQYF. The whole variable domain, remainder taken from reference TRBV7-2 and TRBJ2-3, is GAGVSQSPSNKVTEKGKDVELRCDPISGHTALYWYRQSLGQGLEFLIYFQGNSAPDKSGLPSDRFSAERTGGSVSTLTIQRTQQEDSAVYLCASSRAVARGTDTQYFGPGTRLTVL.

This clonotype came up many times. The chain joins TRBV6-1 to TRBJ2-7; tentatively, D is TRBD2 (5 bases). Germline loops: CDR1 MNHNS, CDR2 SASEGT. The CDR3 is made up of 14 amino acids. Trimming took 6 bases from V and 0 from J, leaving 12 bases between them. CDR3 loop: CASRISGSSYEQYF. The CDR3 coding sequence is TGTGCCAGCAGAATATCGGGGAGCTCCTACGAGCAGTACTTC.

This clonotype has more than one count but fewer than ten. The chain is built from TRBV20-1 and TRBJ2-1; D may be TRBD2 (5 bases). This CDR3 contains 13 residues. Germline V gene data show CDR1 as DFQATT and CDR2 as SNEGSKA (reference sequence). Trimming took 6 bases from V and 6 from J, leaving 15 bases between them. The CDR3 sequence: CSAPLALLNEQFF. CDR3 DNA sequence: TGCAGTGCCCCTCTAGCACTCCTCAATGAGCAGTTCTTC.